These T cell receptor beta chains were read from a single sample in a study of post-analysis software for immune sequencing data. TCRdb re-called the PCR reads with MiXCR, one entry per CDR3 protein. This repertoire shows 740,000 or so distinct CDR3 sequences, approximately 53% found once; its top ten account for under 6%. The sample was blood. The source of these receptors is a girl between 10 and 17 years old with multiple sclerosis. The CDR3 runs from the conserved cysteine through the conserved F or W. A D gene is named only where the DNA matches it firmly. Where a row states a size, it is once, few, many or the class of an expanded clone; other rows omit it.

V	length	size	D	J	DNA	CDR3
TRBV14	16	-	TRBD2	TRBJ2-1	TGTGCCAGCAGCCGGAGGACTAGCGGGAGTTCGGGCGAGCAGTTCTTC	CASSRRTSGSSGEQFF
TRBV7-9	15	few	TRBD1	TRBJ2-7	TGTGCCAGCAGCTCTCCGGGACAGGGTGGTTACGAGCAGTACTTC	CASSSPGQGGYEQYF
TRBV7-9	16	-	TRBD2	TRBJ2-7	TGTGCCAGCAGCCCCACTCCCAGCGGGGACTCCTACGAGCAGTACTTC	CASSPTPSGDSYEQYF
TRBV12-3/TRBV12-4	13	-	-	TRBJ1-2	TGTGCCAGCAACGAGGGGAATAACTATGGCTACACCTTC	CASNEGNNYGYTF
TRBV12-3/TRBV12-4	13	-	-	TRBJ2-1	TGTGCCAGCAGTTTAGTGACAGACCATTGGAAGTTCTTC	CASSLVTDHWKFF
TRBV5-6	16	few	TRBD1	TRBJ1-6	TGTGCCAGCAGCTTCGGACAGGGGGCGGATAATTCACCCCTCCACTTT	CASSFGQGADNSPLHF
TRBV10-3	14	few	-	TRBJ2-3	TGTGCCATCACTGGCGGGCAGGTCACAGATACGCAGTATTTT	CAITGGQVTDTQYF
TRBV3-1	17	-	TRBD2	TRBJ2-1	TGTGCCAGCAGCCAAGATCGGGGCGGGGGGGTGTTGAATGAGCAGTTCTTC	CASSQDRGGGVLNEQFF
TRBV15	16	few	-	TRBJ1-6	TGTGCCACCAGCTGGACAGAAGACTCCTATAATTCACCCCTCCACTTT	CATSWTEDSYNSPLHF
TRBV20-1	12	few	TRBD1	TRBJ1-1	TGCAGTGCTACCGACAGGGCAGGGGACGCTTTCTTT	CSATDRAGDAFF
TRBV11-2	15	-	-	TRBJ2-2	TGTGCCAGCAGCCAACGGCACCCGAACACCGGGGAGCTGTTTTTT	CASSQRHPNTGELFF
TRBV29-1	12	few	TRBD1	TRBJ1-1	TGCAGCGTTGGACAGGGAGTTGGTGAAGCTTTCTTT	CSVGQGVGEAFF
TRBV20-1	12	-	-	TRBJ2-7	TGCAGTGCTAGTATGACACACTACGAGCAGTACTTC	CSASMTHYEQYF
TRBV6-5	14	few	TRBD1	TRBJ1-6	TGTGCCAGCAGGGGGACAGCCGGGGGTTCACCCCTCCACTTT	CASRGTAGGSPLHF
TRBV20-1	13	-	-	TRBJ2-3	TGCAGTGCTAGTAGTGTTGTGACGGATACGCAGTATTTT	CSASSVVTDTQYF
TRBV20-1	15	-	-	TRBJ1-1	TGCAGTGCTAGAGATCCCCGAGCCTCGAACACTGAAGCTTTCTTT	CSARDPRASNTEAFF
TRBV20-1	14	-	TRBD2	TRBJ2-1	TGCAGTGCTAGAGGACTAGCCGACCACAATGAGCAGTTCTTC	CSARGLADHNEQFF
TRBV13	13	once	-	TRBJ1-2	TGTGCCAGCAGCAGCAAGTGGGGTGATGGCTACACCTTC	CASSSKWGDGYTF
TRBV28	15	-	TRBD2	TRBJ2-7	TGTGCCAGTAGCCGCTGGAGTAGCGGGAGCTACGAGCAGTACTTC	CASSRWSSGSYEQYF
TRBV6-2/TRBV6-3	11	-	TRBD2	TRBJ2-5	TGTGCCAGCAGCAGCGGGAAGACCCAGTACTTC	CASSSGKTQYF
TRBV10-2	13	-	-	TRBJ2-5	TGCGCCAGCAGTGAGGCCCGGGGAGTGGACCAGTACTTC	CASSEARGVDQYF
TRBV5-1	13	-	-	TRBJ1-1	TGCGCCAGCAGCGAAAATGGGAACACTGAAGCTTTCTTT	CASSENGNTEAFF
TRBV4-1	14	-	TRBD1	TRBJ2-1	TGCGCCAGCAGCGTTGGACAGGAGCAAGGGGAGCAGTTCTTC	CASSVGQEQGEQFF
TRBV12-3/TRBV12-4	16	-	-	TRBJ1-2	TGTGCCAGCAGTTTAAACCCTCTCTCCGGGATGCTCGGCTACACCTTC	CASSLNPLSGMLGYTF
TRBV12-3/TRBV12-4	17	-	-	TRBJ2-7	TGTGCCAGCAGTTTAGGACAGGCCGTCGATGGCTCCTACGAGCAGTACTTC	CASSLGQAVDGSYEQYF
TRBV15	16	-	TRBD2	TRBJ2-3	TGTGCCACCAGCAGGGGGGGGACTCCGCAATTGGATACGCAGTATTTT	CATSRGGTPQLDTQYF
TRBV7-3	13	few	-	TRBJ2-5	TGTGCCAGCAGCCTGATCCCCGGGGAGACCCAGTACTTC	CASSLIPGETQYF
TRBV29-1	14	few	-	TRBJ2-4	TGCAGCGTTGAGGAGGATTTAGCCAAAAACATTCAGTACTTC	CSVEEDLAKNIQYF
TRBV6-1	12	-	TRBD1	TRBJ2-7	TGTGCCAGCAGGAGGACAGGGGACCAGCAGTACTTC	CASRRTGDQQYF
TRBV5-1	15	few	TRBD1	TRBJ2-1	TGCGCCAGCAGCTCGAGACAGGGCAGAGGCAATGAGCAGTTCTTC	CASSSRQGRGNEQFF
TRBV7-3	12	-	-	TRBJ1-1	TGTGCCAGCAAGGGGCGGATCACTGAAGCTTTCTTT	CASKGRITEAFF
TRBV5-1	14	few	-	TRBJ2-5	TGCGCCAGCGCCCTCCAGATGGATTGGGAGACCCAGTACTTC	CASALQMDWETQYF
TRBV10-3	15	-	TRBD2	TRBJ2-7	TGTGCCATCAGTGAGTCGAGGCTAGCGGGGTACGAGCAGTACTTC	CAISESRLAGYEQYF
TRBV7-3	15	few	TRBD2	TRBJ2-7	TGTGCCAGCAGTCGTACCGGGACTAGCATTCACGAGCAGTACTTC	CASSRTGTSIHEQYF
TRBV7-6	17	-	-	TRBJ2-1	TGTGCCAGCAGCTTAGTTGCCTCGGTCAGGTTAAGCAATGAGCAGTTCTTC	CASSLVASVRLSNEQFF
TRBV15	16	few	TRBD2	TRBJ2-1	TGTGCCACCAGCAGACCTGGACTAGCGGGAGCCAATGAGCAGTTCTTC	CATSRPGLAGANEQFF
TRBV12-3/TRBV12-4	15	-	TRBD2	TRBJ2-1	TGTGCCAGCAGTAAGGGACTAACCTACTACAATGAGCAGTTCTTC	CASSKGLTYYNEQFF
TRBV20-1	12	once	-	TRBJ2-5	TGCAGTGCTAGACTGGACTTAGAGACCCAGTACTTC	CSARLDLETQYF
TRBV2	15	-	-	TRBJ2-1	TGTGCCAGCAGTGAAAAGGTCCCCCACTACAATGAGCAGTTCTTC	CASSEKVPHYNEQFF
TRBV20-1	11	few	-	TRBJ2-7	TGCAGTGCTCCGGACCCCAGGGAGCAGTACTTC	CSAPDPREQYF
TRBV6-2/TRBV6-3	15	-	-	TRBJ1-2	TGTGCCAGCAGTTACGAGGTCAGGCCCTACTATGGCTACACCTTC	CASSYEVRPYYGYTF
TRBV7-3	15	few	-	TRBJ1-1	TGTGCCAGCAGCTTAAGTGGGACACCGAACACTGAAGCTTTCTTT	CASSLSGTPNTEAFF
TRBV5-1	12	-	-	TRBJ2-7	TGCGCCAGCAGCTCCCTCTACCACGAGCAGTACTTC	CASSSLYHEQYF
TRBV21-1	17	-	-	TRBJ2-1	TGTGCCAGCAGCAAGGGGGGGACTAGCGCAACCTACAATGAGCAGTTCTTC	CASSKGGTSATYNEQFF
TRBV5-1	15	few	TRBD1	TRBJ1-2	TGCGCCAGCAGCTTGCCGACAGGGGAACGCTATGGCTACACCTTC	CASSLPTGERYGYTF